Detailed here is one T cell receptor (beta chain). This clonotype was observed a handful of times. Its antigen is still unknown. No clone much larger than this one lies a single base away; base qualities are absent. After removal of 6 bases from V and 9 bases from J, the junction retains 5 bases not matched to a gene. CDR1 and CDR2, per the germline V gene, are MRHNA and SNTAGT. The CDR3, cysteine through phenylalanine, is 13 amino acids long. This entry keeps only the CDR3 DNA: 39 bases, framed from base 1. Taken with the paper, the label for time point translates to: more than 35 days after influenza vaccine administration. The record originates from a study of response to subunit inactivated influenza vaccine (dated by TCRdb to between 2017 and 2018). At the level of the whole study: Deep quantitative profiling of the T cell receptor repertoire was used in the study to follow responses to a trivalent subunit inactivated influenza vaccine. General findings and caveats noted by the study authors: According to the authors, only a limited number of new T cells may be recruited by each seasonal influenza vaccination.

The method was RT-PCR. The sample was run on an Illumina HiSeq 2500. Using fastp at Q25 and MiXCR, TCRdb reprocessed the public reads and kept productive beta chains. Every distinct CDR3 protein forms one entry, paired with its most common genes and DNA. This sample gives about 530,000 distinct CDR3 sequences in total; around 13% of them show up just once. The top ten clonotypes cover roughly 14% of the sample. The sequence came from a man aged 50 to 60 who received an inactivated influenza vaccine. Donor details come from another sample of the same person, matched by shared clones. The rearranged segments are TRBV6-4 and TRBJ2-1; 10 bases in the middle match TRBD2. The source was PBMCs from blood, collected 45 days after vaccination. The nucleotide sequence is TGTGCCAGCAGCGCAGTAGCGGGAGGTGAGCAGTTCTTC. Its protein is CASSAVAGGEQFF.